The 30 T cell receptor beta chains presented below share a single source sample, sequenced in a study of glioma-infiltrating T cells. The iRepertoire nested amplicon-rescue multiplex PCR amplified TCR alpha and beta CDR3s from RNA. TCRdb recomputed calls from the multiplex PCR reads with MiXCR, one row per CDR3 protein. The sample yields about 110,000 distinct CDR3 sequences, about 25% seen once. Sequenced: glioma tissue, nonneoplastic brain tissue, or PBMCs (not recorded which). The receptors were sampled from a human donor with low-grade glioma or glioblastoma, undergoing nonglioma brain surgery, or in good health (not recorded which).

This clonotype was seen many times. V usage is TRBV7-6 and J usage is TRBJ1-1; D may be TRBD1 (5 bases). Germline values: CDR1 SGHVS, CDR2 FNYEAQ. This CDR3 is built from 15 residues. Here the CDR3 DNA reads TGTGCTCTGTTGAAAGGGGCGCGGTGGTTAACTGAAGCTTTCTTT. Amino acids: CALLKGARWLTEAFF. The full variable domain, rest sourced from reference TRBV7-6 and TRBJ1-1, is GAGVSQSPRYKVTKRGQDVALRCDPISGHVSLYWYRQALGQGPEFLTYFNYEAQQDKSGLPNDRFSAERPEGSISTLTIQRTEQRDSAMYRCALLKGARWLTEAFFGQGTRLTVV.

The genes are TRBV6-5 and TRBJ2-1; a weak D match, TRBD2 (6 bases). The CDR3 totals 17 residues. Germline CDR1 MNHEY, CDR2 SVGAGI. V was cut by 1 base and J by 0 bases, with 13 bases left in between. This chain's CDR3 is CASSYYPGSSSYNEQFF. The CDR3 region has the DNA TGTGCCAGCAGTTACTACCCCGGGAGTAGCTCCTACAATGAGCAGTTCTTC.

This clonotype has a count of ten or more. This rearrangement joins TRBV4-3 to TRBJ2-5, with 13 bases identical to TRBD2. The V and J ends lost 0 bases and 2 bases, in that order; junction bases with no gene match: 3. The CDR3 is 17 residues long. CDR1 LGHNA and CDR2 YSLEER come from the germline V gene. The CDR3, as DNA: TGCGCCAGCAGCCAAGATTTACTAGCGGGAGGGCAAGAGACCCAGTACTTC. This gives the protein CASSQDLLAGGQETQYF.

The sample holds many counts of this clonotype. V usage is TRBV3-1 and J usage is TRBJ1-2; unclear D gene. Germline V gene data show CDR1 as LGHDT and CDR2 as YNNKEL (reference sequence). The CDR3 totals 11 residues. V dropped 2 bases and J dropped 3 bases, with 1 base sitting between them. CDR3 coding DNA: TGTGCCAGCAGCCAATACTATGGCTACACCTTC. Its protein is CASSQYYGYTF.

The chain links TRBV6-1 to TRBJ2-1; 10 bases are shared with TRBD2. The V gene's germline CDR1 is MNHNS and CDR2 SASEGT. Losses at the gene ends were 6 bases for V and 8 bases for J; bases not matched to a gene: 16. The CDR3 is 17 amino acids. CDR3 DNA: TGTGCCAGCAGCTCCCCGGCTAGCGGGAGAACGTCCTATGAGCAGTTCTTC. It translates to CASSSPASGRTSYEQFF.

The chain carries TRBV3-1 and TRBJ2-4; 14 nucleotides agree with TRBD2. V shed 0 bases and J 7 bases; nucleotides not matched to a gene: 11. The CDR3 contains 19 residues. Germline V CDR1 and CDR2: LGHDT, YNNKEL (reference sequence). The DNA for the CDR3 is TGTGCCAGCAGCCAAGATAGAGGACTAGCGGGAGGACTAATGAACATTCAGTACTTC. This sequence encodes CASSQDRGLAGGLMNIQYF.

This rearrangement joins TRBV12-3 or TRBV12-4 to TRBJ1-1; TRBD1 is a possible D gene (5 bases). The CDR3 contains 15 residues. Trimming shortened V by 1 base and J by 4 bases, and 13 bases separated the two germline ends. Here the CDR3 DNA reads TGTGCCAGCAGTTTAGAGGCGAGGGGAGGCACTGAAGCTTTCTTT. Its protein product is CASSLEARGGTEAFF.

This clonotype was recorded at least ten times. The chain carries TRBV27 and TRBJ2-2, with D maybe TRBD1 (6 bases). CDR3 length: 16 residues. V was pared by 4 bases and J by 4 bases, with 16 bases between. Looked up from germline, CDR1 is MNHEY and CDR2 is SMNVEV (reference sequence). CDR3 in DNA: TGTGCCAGCAGTTCACAGGGACGGTCGGGCACCGGGGAGCTGTTTTTT. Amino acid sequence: CASSSQGRSGTGELFF.

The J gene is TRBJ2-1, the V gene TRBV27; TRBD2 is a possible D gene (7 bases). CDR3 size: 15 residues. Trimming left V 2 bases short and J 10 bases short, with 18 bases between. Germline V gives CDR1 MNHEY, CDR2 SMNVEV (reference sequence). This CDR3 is CASSLIYGGLGEQFF. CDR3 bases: TGTGCCAGCAGTTTAATTTACGGGGGGCTGGGGGAGCAGTTCTTC.

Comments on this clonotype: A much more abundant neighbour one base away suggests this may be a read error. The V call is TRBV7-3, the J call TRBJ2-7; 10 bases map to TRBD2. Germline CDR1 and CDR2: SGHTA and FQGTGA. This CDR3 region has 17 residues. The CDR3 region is CASTLTAPSGGAYEQYF. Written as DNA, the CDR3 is TGTGCCAGCACCTTAACTGCCCCGAGCGGGGGGGCTTACGAGCAGTACTTC.

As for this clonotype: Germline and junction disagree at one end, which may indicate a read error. The CDR3 loop is CSSAGGQLIEQYF. In DNA form, the CDR3 reads TGTTCCAGTGCAGGGGGCCAGCTTATCGAGCAGTACTTC. The rearrangement links TRBV6-2 or TRBV6-3 to TRBJ2-7; 8 positions agree with TRBD1. CDR3 size: 13 residues. Germline assignment: CDR1 MNHEY and CDR2 SVGEGT.

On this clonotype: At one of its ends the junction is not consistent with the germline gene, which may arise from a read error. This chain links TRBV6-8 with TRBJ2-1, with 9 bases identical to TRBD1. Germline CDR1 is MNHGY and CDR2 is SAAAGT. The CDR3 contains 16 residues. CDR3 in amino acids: CANRNSGQGGRNEQFF. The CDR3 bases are TGCGCCAACAGAAACTCGGGACAGGGAGGAAGGAATGAGCAGTTCTTC.

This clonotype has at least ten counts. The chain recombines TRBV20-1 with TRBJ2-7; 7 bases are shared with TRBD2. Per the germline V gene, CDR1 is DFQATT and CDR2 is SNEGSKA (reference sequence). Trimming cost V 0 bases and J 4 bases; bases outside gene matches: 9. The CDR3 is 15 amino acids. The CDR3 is CSARDQAGAQYEQYF. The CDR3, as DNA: TGCAGTGCTAGAGATCAGGCGGGAGCTCAATACGAGCAGTACTTC.

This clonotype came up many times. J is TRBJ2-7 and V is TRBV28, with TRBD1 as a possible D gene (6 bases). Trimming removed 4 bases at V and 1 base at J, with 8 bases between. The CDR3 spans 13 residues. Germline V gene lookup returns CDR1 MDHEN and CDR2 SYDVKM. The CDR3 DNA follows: TGTGCCAGCAGTTCGACAGGTTCCTACGAGCAGTACTTC. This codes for CASSSTGSYEQYF.

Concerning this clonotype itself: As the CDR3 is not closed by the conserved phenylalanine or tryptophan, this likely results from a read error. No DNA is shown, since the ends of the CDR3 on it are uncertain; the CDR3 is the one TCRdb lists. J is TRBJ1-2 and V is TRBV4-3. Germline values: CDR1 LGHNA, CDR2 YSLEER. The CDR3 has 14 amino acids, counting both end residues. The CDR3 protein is CASSQDPQSIGYTL.

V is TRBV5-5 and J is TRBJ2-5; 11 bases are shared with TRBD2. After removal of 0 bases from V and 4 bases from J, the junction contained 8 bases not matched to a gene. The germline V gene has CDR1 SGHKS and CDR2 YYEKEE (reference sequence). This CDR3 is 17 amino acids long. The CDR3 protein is CASSLDLLAGGLETQYF. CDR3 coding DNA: TGTGCCAGCAGCTTGGACTTGCTAGCGGGAGGCTTAGAGACCCAGTACTTC.

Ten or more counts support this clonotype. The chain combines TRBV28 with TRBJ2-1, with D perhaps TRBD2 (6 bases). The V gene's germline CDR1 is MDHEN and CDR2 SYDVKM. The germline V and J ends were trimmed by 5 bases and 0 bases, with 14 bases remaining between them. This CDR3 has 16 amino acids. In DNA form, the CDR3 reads TGTGCCAGCAGTCCCGTAGCGGCCAGCTCCTACAATGAGCAGTTCTTC. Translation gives CASSPVAASSYNEQFF.

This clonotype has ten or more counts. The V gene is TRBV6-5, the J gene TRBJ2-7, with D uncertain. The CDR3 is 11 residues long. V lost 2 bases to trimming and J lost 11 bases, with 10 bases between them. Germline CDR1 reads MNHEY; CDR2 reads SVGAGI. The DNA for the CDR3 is TGTGCCAGCAGTTACGGTAGGGTGGAGTACTTC. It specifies CASSYGRVEYF.

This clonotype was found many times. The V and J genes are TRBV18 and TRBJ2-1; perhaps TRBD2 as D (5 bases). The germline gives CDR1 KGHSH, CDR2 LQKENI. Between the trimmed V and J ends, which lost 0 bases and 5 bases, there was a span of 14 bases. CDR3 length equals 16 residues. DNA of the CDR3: TGTGCCAGCTCACCACCTGGAAGTAAGAGGGACAATGAGCAGTTCTTC. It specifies CASSPPGSKRDNEQFF.

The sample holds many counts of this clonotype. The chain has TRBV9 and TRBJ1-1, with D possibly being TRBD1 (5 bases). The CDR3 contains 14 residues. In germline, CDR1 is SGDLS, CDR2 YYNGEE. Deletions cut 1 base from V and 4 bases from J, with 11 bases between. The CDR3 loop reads CASSVLTDRTEAFF. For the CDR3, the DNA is TGTGCCAGCAGCGTACTGACAGACCGCACTGAAGCTTTCTTT.

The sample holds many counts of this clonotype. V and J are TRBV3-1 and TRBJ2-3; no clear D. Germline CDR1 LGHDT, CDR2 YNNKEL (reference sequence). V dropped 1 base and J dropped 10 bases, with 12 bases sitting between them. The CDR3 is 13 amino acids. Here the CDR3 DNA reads TGTGCCAGCAGCCAAGCACCGAAGGGCTCGCAGTATTTT. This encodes CASSQAPKGSQYF.

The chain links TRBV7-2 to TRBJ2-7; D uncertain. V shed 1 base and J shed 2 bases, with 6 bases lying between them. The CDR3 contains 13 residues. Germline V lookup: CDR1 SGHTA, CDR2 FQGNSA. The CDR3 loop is CASSLVGPYEQYF. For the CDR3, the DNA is TGTGCCAGCAGCTTAGTTGGACCCTACGAGCAGTACTTC.

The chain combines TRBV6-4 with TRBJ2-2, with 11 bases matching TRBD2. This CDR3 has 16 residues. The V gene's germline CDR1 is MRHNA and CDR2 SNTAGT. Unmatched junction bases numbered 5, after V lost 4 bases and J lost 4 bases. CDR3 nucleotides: TGTGCCAGCAGTGGCTCGACTAGCGGGACCACCGGGGAGCTGTTTTTT. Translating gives CASSGSTSGTTGELFF.

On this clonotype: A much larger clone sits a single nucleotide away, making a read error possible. CDR3 coding DNA: TGCGCCAGCAGTGACGCTGAGTCGACGGGGTACGAGCAGTACTTC. As protein: CASSDAESTGYEQYF. The rearrangement joins TRBV10-2 to TRBJ2-7; D might be TRBD2 (5 bases). The CDR3 sequence is 15 residues long. Trimming removed 3 bases from V and 4 bases from J, with 16 bases in between. Germline CDR1 reads WSHSY; CDR2 reads SAAADI.

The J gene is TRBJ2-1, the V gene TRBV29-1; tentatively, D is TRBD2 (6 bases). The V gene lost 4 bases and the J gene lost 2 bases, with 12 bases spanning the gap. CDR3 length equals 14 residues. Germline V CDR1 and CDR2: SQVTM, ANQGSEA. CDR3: CSVGGGTTYNEQFF. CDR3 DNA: TGCAGCGTTGGCGGCGGGACCACCTACAATGAGCAGTTCTTC.

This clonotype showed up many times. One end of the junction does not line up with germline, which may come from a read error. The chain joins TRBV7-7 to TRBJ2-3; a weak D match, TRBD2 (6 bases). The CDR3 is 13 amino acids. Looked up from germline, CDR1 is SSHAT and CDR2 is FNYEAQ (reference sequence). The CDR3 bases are TGTGCTAGCAGCCGCGGGACTCCAGATACGCAGTATTTT. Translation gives CASSRGTPDTQYF. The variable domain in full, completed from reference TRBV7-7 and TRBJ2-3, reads GAGVSQSPRYKVTKRGQDVTLRCDPISSHATLYWYQQALGQGPEFLTYFNYEAQPDKSGLPSDRFSAERPEGSISTLTIQRTEQRDSAMYRCASSRGTPDTQYFGPGTRLTVL.

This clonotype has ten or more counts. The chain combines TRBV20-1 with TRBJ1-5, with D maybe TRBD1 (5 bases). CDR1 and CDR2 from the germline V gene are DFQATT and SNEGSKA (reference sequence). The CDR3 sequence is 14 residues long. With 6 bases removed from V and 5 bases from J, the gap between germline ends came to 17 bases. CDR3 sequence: CSAGRTPRDQPQHF. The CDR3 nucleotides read TGCAGTGCGGGAAGGACACCGAGGGATCAGCCCCAGCATTTT.

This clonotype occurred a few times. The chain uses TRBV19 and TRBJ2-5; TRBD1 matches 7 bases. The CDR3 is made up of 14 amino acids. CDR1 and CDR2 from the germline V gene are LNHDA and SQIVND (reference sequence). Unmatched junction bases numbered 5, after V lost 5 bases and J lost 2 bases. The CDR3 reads CASSPTDRQETQYF. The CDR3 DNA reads TGTGCCAGTAGTCCAACGGACAGGCAAGAGACCCAGTACTTC.

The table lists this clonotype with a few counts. CDR3 sequence reads: CASSQPSASEQFF. Written as DNA, the CDR3 is TGTGCCAGCAGCCAACCCTCTGCGAGTGAGCAGTTCTTC. This sequence joins TRBV16 and TRBJ2-1; D not resolved. This CDR3 is built from 13 residues. The V end was cut by 2 bases, the J end by 9 bases, with 11 bases between. From germline, CDR1 is KGHSY and CDR2 FQNENV. Supplemented by reference TRBV16 and TRBJ2-1, the full variable domain reads GEEVAQTPKHLVRGEGQKAKLYCAPIKGHSYVFWYQQVLKNEFKFLISFQNENVFDETGMPKERFSAKCLPNSPCSLEIQATKLEDSAVYFCASSQPSASEQFFGPGTRLTVL.

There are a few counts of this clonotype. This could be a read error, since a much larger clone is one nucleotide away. The CDR3 DNA reads as TGCGCCATGTCCATAGCAGGGAATCAGCCCCAGCATTTT. Translation gives CAMSIAGNQPQHF. This sequence joins TRBV4-3 and TRBJ1-5; perhaps TRBD1 as D (5 bases). V was cut by 10 bases and J by 4 bases, with 14 bases left in between. This CDR3 contains 13 residues. Germline V lookup: CDR1 LGHNA, CDR2 YSLEER.